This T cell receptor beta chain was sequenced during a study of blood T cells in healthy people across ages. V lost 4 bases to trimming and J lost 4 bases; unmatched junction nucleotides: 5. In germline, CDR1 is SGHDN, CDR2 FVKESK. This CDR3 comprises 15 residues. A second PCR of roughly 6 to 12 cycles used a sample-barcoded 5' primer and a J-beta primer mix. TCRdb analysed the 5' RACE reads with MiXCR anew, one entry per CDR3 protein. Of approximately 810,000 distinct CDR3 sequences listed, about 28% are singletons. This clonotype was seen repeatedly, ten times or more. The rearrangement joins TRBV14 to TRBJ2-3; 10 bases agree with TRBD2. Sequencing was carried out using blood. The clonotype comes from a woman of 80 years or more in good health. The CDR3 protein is CASSPSGGTPDTQYF. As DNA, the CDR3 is TGTGCCAGCAGCCCTAGCGGGGGTACGCCAGATACGCAGTATTTT. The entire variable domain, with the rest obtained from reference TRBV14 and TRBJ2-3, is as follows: EAGVTQFPSHSVIEKGQTVTLRCDPISGHDNLYWYRRVMGKEIKFLLHFVKESKQDESGMPNNRFLAERTGGTYSTLKVQPAELEDSGVYFCASSPSGGTPDTQYFGPGTRLTVL.